This entry is about one T cell receptor (beta chain). The antigen is not known. Construction of the TCRbeta library involved unique molecular identifiers. TCRdb re-called the PCR reads through MiXCR, storing one row per CDR3 protein. The sample gives some 550,000 distinct CDR3 sequences, approximately 22% of which show up once; around 14% is in the top ten. The data derive from a study of T-cell reconstitution after alpha-beta-depleted transplantation in children. Findings and caveats of the study: T-cell numbers and diversity, one year after transplant, stemmed largely from T cells that were newly produced. About two months after transplant, alpha-beta T cells reportedly came from several hundred expanded graft clones.

Trimming took 7 bases from V and 6 from J; bases not matched to a gene: 11. This CDR3 region has 14 residues. Germline V gene lookup returns CDR1 ENHRY and CDR2 SYGVKD. This chain joins TRBV10-3 and TRBJ1-2; 7 positions agree with TRBD1. This receptor was identified in a boy in the first two years of life who had a stem cell transplant for acute myeloid leukemia, so the T cells may come from the graft donor. Sequenced material: PBMCs, mostly from graft donor cells, taken 360 days after TCRalphabeta/CD19-depleted stem cell transplant. Here the CDR3 reads CAIKNGAGGHGYTF. CDR3 in DNA: TGTGCCATCAAGAACGGGGCAGGGGGTCATGGCTACACCTTC.